The 14 T cell receptor beta chains below all came from one sample that was sequenced in a study of T cells in tuberculosis. Libraries were prepared by immunoSEQ multiplex PCR; TCRdb keeps only in-frame clonotypes and omits some of them. The sample contains roughly 30,000 clones, approximately 89% of which appear only once. Specimen: PBMCs. These receptors originate from a donor between 10 and 29 years old with latent tuberculosis or without tuberculosis infection.

CDR3 coding DNA: TGTGCCAGTAGTATTAGCGGGAGAGAGAATGAGCAGTTCTTC. This sequence encodes CASSISGRENEQFF. The chain recombines TRBV19 with TRBJ2-1; 9 bases fit TRBD2. V gave up 3 bases and J gave up 7 bases; unmatched junction bases: 4. Germline V gives CDR1 LNHDA, CDR2 SQIVND (reference sequence). The CDR3 contains 14 residues.

The CDR3 DNA is TGCGCCAGCAGCTGGACAGGGGTTGGCGGAGGCTACACCTTC. This sequence encodes CASSWTGVGGGYTF. The gene calls are TRBV5-1 and TRBJ1-2; 9 nucleotides agree with TRBD1. CDR3 length equals 14 residues. J was trimmed by 8 bases and V by 3 bases; bases with no gene match: 8. Germline V gene sequence: CDR1 SGHRS, CDR2 YFSETQ. Full variable domain (rest looked up from reference TRBV5-1 and TRBJ1-2): KAGVTQTPRYLIKTRGQQVTLSCSPISGHRSVSWYQQTPGQGLQFLFEYFSETQRNKGNFPGRFSGRQFSNSRSEMNVSTLELGDSALYLCASSWTGVGGGYTFGSGTRLTVV.

This clone was observed a handful of times. The chain couples TRBV2 to TRBJ1-5; possible D gene TRBD1, 6 bases. The CDR3 has 14 residues. V lost 2 bases and J 8 bases, leaving 13 bases between the germline ends. Germline loops: CDR1 SNHLY, CDR2 FYNNEI. CDR3 nucleotide sequence: TGTGCCAGCAGTGAACAGGGGAGATCCGAGCCCCAGCATTTT. Translated: CASSEQGRSEPQHF. Using reference TRBV2 and TRBJ1-5 for the parts outside the CDR3, the full variable domain is EPEVTQTPSHQVTQMGQEVILRCVPISNHLYFYWYRQILGQKVEFLVSFYNNEISEKSEIFDDQFSVERPDGSNFTLKIRSTKLEDSAMYFCASSEQGRSEPQHFGDGTRLSIL.

The V gene is TRBV4-3, the J gene TRBJ2-3, with D unclear. V lost 0 bases and J 0 bases, leaving 7 bases between the germline ends. Per germline, CDR1 LGHNA and CDR2 YSLEER. This CDR3 has 15 amino acids. For the CDR3, the DNA is TGCGCCAGCAGCCAAGACGACAAAAGCACAGATACGCAGTATTTT. Its translation: CASSQDDKSTDTQYF.

This chain links TRBV15 with TRBJ2-1; D might be TRBD2 (5 bases). This CDR3 has 15 residues. V was shortened by 0 bases and J by 6 bases, with 12 bases between the two germline ends. CDR1 and CDR2 (germline): LNHNV, YYDKDF (reference sequence). The CDR3 nucleotides read TGTGCCACCAGCAGAGATAAGGGAGTGGGCAATGAGCAGTTCTTC. Translation gives CATSRDKGVGNEQFF.

The genes are TRBV7-6 and TRBJ2-1; TRBD1 matches 8 bases. In germline, CDR1 is SGHVS, CDR2 FNYEAQ. There are 17 residues in the CDR3. The V segment lost 2 bases and the J segment 8 bases; nucleotides outside the gene matches: 14. The CDR3 nucleotides read TGTGCCAGCAGCTTACCCTTAAGACAGGGGAAGGGGCATGAGCAGTTCTTC. This sequence encodes CASSLPLRQGKGHEQFF.

This clone was found once. V usage is TRBV4-3 and J usage is TRBJ2-1, with a tentative D call TRBD2 (5 bases). V lost 0 bases, J lost 8 bases, and 11 bases lay in between. This CDR3 is built from 14 residues. Germline V lookup: CDR1 LGHNA, CDR2 YSLEER. CDR3 DNA: TGCGCCAGCAGCCAAGAATACGGGAACGATGAGCAGTTCTTC. Protein product: CASSQEYGNDEQFF.

The CDR3 loop is CASSQGARGRQGNTIYF. DNA of the CDR3: TGTGCCAGCAGCCAAGGCGCCCGCGGCCGGCAGGGAAACACCATATATTTT. V usage is TRBV14 and J usage is TRBJ1-3; D is uncertain. The CDR3 runs 17 residues. Germline assignment: CDR1 SGHDN and CDR2 FVKESK. V lost 1 base to trimming and J lost 4 bases, with 17 bases between them.

CDR3: CASSLDQGGTGELFF. CDR3 nucleotides: TGCGCCAGCAGCTTGGACCAGGGAGGCACCGGGGAGCTGTTTTTT. This sequence joins TRBV5-1 and TRBJ2-2, with D maybe TRBD2 (6 bases). CDR3 length: 15 residues. V lost 0 bases, J lost 4 bases, and 10 bases lay in between. The germline V gene has CDR1 SGHRS and CDR2 YFSETQ.

This chain uses TRBV6-6 with TRBJ1-1; 9 bases fit TRBD1. J gave up 1 base and V 6 bases, and 3 bases lay outside the gene matches. The V gene's germline CDR1 is MNHNY and CDR2 SVGAGI (reference sequence). This CDR3 is 14 amino acids long. Written as DNA, the CDR3 is TGTGCCAGCAGCAAGGACAGGGGGAACACTGAAGCTTTCTTT. Translating gives CASSKDRGNTEAFF.

Only one count was recorded for this clone. V usage is TRBV27 and J usage is TRBJ1-5; no firm D call. The V gene lost 6 bases and the J gene lost 2 bases, with 17 bases spanning the gap. This CDR3 contains 16 residues. Germline CDR1 is MNHEY and CDR2 is SMNVEV (reference sequence). CDR3 DNA sequence: TGTGCCAGCAGCTCTTCGTGGCAGATCCGCAATCAGCCCCAGCATTTT. As protein: CASSSSWQIRNQPQHF.

The gene calls are TRBV5-6 and TRBJ2-7, with 7 bases fitting TRBD1. The length of the CDR3 is 15 residues. V lost 4 bases, J lost 9 bases, and 16 bases stayed unmatched. Germline CDR1 and CDR2: SGHDT and YYEEEE. CDR3 DNA sequence: TGTGCCAGCAGCCTAACCGGGACAGCGGAGGTGGGGCAGTACTTC. Protein product: CASSLTGTAEVGQYF.

CDR3 loop: CASTAGTSGPYQETQYF. Written as DNA, the CDR3 is TGTGCCAGCACCGCCGGGACTAGCGGGCCTTACCAAGAGACCCAGTACTTC. The V and J genes are TRBV5-6 and TRBJ2-5; 12 bases match TRBD2. V gave up 6 bases and J gave up 0 bases; unmatched junction bases: 9. The germline V gene has CDR1 SGHDT and CDR2 YYEEEE. The CDR3 sequence is 17 residues long.

This clone showed up just a few times. This sequence joins TRBV19 and TRBJ2-2; 9 bases are shared with TRBD1. The CDR3 is 13 residues long. V trimming: 7 bases; J trimming: 7 bases; junction bases outside the gene matches: 4. Germline V lookup: CDR1 LNHDA, CDR2 SQIVND (reference sequence). Here the CDR3 reads CASMGQGGGELFF. Here the CDR3 DNA reads TGTGCCAGTATGGGACAGGGAGGCGGGGAGCTGTTTTTT.